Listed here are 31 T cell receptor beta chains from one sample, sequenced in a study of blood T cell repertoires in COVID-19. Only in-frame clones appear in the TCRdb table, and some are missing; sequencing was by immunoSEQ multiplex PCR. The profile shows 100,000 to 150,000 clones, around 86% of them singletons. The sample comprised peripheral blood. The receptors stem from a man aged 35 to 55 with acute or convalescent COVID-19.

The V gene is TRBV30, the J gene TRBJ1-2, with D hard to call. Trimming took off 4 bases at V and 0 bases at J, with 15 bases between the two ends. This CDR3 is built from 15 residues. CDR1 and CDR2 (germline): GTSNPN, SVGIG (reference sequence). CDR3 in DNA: TGTGCCTGGACGGCGGGGATAGCGTCTAACTATGGCTACACCTTC. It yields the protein CAWTAGIASNYGYTF.

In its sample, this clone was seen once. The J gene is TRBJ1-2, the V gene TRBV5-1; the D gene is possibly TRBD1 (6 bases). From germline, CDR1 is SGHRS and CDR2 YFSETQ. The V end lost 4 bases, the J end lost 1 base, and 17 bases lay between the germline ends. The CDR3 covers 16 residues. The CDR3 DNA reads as TGCGCCAGCAGCCTAAACCCAGGGGCGGGTAACTATGGCTACACCTTC. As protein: CASSLNPGAGNYGYTF.

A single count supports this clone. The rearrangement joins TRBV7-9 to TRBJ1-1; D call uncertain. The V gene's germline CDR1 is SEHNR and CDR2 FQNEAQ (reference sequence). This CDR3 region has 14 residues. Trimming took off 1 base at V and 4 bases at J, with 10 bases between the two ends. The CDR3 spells CASSLGGLATEAFF. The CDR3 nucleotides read TGTGCCAGCAGCTTAGGAGGGCTGGCCACTGAAGCTTTCTTT.

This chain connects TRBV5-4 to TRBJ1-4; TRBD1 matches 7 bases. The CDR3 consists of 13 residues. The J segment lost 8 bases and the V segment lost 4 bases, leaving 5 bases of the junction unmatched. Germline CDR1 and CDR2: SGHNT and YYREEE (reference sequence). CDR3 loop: CASSVQGREKLFF. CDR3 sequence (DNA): TGTGCCAGCAGCGTACAGGGGAGGGAAAAACTGTTTTTT.

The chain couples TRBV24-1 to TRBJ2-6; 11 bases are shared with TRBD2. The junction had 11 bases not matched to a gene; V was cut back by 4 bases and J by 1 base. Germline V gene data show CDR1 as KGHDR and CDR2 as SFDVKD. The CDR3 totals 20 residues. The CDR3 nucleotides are TGTGCCACCAGTGACGCAAACATACTAGCGGGAGAGTCTGGGGCCAACGTCCTGACTTTC. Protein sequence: CATSDANILAGESGANVLTF.

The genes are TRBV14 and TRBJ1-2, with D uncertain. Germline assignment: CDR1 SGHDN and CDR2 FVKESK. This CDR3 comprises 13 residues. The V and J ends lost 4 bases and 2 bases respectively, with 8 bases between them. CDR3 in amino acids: CASSPHTNYGYTF. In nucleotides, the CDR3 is TGTGCCAGCAGCCCTCACACCAACTATGGCTACACCTTC.

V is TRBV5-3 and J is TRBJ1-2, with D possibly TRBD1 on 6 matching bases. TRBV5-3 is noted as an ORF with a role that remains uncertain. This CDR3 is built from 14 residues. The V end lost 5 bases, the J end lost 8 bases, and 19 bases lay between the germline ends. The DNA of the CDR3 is TGTGCCAGAAGGGCCAACAACAGGGTAACCGGCTACACCTTC. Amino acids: CARRANNRVTGYTF.

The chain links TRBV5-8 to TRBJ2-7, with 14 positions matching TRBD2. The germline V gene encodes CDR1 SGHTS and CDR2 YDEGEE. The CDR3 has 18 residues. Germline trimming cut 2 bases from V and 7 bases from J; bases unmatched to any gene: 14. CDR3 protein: CASSFLGLAGVGAGEQYF. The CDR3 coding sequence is TGTGCCAGCAGCTTCTTGGGACTAGCGGGAGTTGGGGCTGGGGAGCAGTACTTC.

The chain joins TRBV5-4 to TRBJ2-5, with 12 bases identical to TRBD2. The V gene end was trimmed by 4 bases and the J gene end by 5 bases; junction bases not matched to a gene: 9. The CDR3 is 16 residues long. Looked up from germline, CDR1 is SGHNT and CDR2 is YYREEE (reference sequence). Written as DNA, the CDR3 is TGTGCCAGCAGCCTAAGGACTAGCGGGGCCGGGGAGACCCAGTACTTC. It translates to CASSLRTSGAGETQYF.

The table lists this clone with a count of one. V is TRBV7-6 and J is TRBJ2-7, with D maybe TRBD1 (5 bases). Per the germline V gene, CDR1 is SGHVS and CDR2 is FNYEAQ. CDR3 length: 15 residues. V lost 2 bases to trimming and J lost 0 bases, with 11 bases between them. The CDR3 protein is CASSLRDTGSYEQYF. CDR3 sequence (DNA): TGTGCCAGCAGCTTAAGAGACACAGGCTCCTACGAGCAGTACTTC.

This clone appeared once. This CDR3 reads CASSHPTSGSSEQFF. CDR3 nucleotides: TGTGCCAGCAGCCACCCGACTAGCGGGAGTAGTGAGCAGTTCTTC. The J gene is TRBJ2-1, the V gene TRBV3-1 (or the pseudogene TRBV3-2); 12 nucleotides agree with TRBD2. V dropped 3 bases and J dropped 9; count of bases not matched to a gene: 6. CDR3 length: 15 residues. Germline V lookup: CDR1 LGHDT, CDR2 YNNKEL (reference sequence).

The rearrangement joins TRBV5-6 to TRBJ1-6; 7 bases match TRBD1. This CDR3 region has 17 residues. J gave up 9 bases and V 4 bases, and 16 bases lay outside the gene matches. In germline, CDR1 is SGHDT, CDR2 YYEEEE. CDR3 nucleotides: TGTGCCAGCAGCCCGGGACAGCTCAGAATCATGGGTTCACCCCTCCACTTT. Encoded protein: CASSPGQLRIMGSPLHF.

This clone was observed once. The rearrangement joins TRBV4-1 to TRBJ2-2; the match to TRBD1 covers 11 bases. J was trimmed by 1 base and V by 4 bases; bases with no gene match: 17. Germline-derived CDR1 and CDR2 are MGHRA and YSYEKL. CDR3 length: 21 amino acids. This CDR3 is CASSPRTGGGIKRRNTGELFF. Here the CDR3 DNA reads TGCGCCAGCAGCCCTCGGACAGGGGGCGGGATAAAGCGGAGGAACACCGGGGAGCTGTTTTTT.

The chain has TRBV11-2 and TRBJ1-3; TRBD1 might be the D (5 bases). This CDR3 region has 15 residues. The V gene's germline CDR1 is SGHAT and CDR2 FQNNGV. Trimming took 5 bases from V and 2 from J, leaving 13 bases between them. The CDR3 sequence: CASSQGGGAGNTIYF. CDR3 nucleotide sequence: TGTGCCAGCAGCCAGGGCGGGGGAGCTGGAAACACCATATATTTT. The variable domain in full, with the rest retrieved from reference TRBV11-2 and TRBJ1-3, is EAGVAQSPRYKIIEKRQSVAFWCNPISGHATLYWYQQILGQGPKLLIQFQNNGVVDDSQLPKDRFSAERLKGVDSTLKIQPAKLEDSAVYLCASSQGGGAGNTIYFGEGSWLTVV.

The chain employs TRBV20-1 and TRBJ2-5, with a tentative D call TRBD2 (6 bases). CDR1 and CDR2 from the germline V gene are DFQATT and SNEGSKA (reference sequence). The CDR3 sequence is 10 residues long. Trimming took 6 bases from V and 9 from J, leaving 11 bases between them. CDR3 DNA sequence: TGCAGTGCAGTAGGGGAGGCCCAGTACTTC. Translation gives CSAVGEAQYF.

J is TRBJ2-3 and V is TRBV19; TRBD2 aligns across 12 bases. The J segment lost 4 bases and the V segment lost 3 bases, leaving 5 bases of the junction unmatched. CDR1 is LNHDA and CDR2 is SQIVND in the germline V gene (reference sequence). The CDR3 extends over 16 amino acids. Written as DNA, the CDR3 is TGTGCCAGTAGTATTGGGACTAGCGGGCATTCAGATACGCAGTATTTT. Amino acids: CASSIGTSGHSDTQYF.

CDR3 DNA sequence: TGTGCCAGCAGTGAAGGGGAGGGTCACGATGAGCAGTTCTTC. This encodes CASSEGEGHDEQFF. The chain recombines TRBV2 with TRBJ2-1, with TRBD2 matching over 7 bases. Germline CDR1 SNHLY, CDR2 FYNNEI. The trim removed 1 base at V and 8 bases at J, leaving 5 bases unmatched. The CDR3 is 14 amino acids.

The CDR3 reads CASSNTWTGGKNIQYF. As DNA, the CDR3 is TGTGCCAGTAGTAACACCTGGACGGGGGGGAAAAACATTCAGTACTTC. V is TRBV19 and J is TRBJ2-4; 8 positions agree with TRBD2. Germline CDR1 LNHDA, CDR2 SQIVND (reference sequence). The trim removed 4 bases at V and 4 bases at J, leaving 9 bases unmatched. This CDR3 has 16 amino acids.

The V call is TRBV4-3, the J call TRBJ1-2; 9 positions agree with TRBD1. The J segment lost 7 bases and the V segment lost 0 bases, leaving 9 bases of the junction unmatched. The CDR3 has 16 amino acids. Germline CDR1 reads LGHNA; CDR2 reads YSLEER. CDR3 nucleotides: TGCGCCAGCAGCCAAGATCTGGGGAAACAGGGGGCTGGCTACACCTTC. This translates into CASSQDLGKQGAGYTF.

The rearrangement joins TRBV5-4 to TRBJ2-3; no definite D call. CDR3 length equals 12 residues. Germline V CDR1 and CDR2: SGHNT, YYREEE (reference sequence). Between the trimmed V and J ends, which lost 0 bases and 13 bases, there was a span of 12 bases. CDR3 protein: CASSLGDAVKYF. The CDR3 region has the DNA TGTGCCAGCAGCTTGGGAGATGCTGTGAAGTATTTT. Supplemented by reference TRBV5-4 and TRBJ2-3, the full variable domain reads ETGVTQSPTHLIKTRGQQVTLRCSSQSGHNTVSWYQQALGQGPQFIFQYYREEENGRGNFPPRFSGLQFPNYSSELNVNALELDDSALYLCASSLGDAVKYFGPGTRLTVL.

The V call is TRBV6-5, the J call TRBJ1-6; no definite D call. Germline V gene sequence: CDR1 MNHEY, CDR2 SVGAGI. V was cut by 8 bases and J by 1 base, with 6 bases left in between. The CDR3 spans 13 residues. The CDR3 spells CASGTSYNSPLHF. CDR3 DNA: TGTGCCAGCGGCACGTCCTATAATTCACCCCTCCACTTT.

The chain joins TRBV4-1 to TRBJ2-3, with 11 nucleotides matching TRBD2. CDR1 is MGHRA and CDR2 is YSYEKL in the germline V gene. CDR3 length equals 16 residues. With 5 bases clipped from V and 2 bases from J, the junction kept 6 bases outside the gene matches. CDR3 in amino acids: CASSAGLAAITDTQYF. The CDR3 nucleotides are TGCGCCAGCAGCGCGGGACTAGCGGCAATCACAGATACGCAGTATTTT.

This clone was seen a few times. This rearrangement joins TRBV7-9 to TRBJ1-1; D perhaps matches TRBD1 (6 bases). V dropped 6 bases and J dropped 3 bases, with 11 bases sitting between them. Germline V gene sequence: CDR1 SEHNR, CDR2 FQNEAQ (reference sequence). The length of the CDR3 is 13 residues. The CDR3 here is CASSRDTHTEAFF. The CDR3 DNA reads TGTGCCAGCAGTCGGGACACTCACACTGAAGCTTTCTTT.

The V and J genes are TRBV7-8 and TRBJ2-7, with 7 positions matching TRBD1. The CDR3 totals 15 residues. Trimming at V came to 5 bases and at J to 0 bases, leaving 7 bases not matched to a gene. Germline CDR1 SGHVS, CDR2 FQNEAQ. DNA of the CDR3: TGTGCCAGCAGCCCAAGGGACAGTTCCTCCTACGAGCAGTACTTC. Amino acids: CASSPRDSSSYEQYF.

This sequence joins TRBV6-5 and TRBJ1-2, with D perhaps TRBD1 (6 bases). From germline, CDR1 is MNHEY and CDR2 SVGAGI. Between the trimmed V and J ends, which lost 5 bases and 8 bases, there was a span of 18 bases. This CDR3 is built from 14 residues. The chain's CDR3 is CASSIQGQASGYTF. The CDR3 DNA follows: TGTGCCAGCAGTATACAGGGTCAAGCTTCGGGCTACACCTTC.

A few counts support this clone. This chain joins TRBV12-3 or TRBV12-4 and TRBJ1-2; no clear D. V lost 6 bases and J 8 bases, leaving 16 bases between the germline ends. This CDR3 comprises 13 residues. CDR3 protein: CASSFAGAEGYTF. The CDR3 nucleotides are TGTGCCAGCAGCTTCGCGGGCGCGGAAGGCTACACCTTC.

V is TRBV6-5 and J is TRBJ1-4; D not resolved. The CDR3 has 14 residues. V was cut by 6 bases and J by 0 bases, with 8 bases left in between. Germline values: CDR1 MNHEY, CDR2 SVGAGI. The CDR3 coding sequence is TGTGCCAGCAGCCACAAAGCAACTAATGAAAAACTGTTTTTT. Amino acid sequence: CASSHKATNEKLFF.

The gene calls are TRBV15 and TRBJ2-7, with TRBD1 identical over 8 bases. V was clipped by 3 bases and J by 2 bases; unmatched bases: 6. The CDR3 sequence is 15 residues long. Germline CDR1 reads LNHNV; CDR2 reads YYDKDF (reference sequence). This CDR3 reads CATSSGTGLTYEQYF. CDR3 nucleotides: TGTGCCACCAGCAGCGGGACAGGCCTGACCTACGAGCAGTACTTC.

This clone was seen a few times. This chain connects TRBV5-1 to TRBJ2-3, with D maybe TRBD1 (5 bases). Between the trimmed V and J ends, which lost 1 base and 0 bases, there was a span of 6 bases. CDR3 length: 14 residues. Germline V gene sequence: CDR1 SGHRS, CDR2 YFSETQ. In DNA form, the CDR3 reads TGCGCCAGCAGCTTGCAGGGAAGCACAGATACGCAGTATTTT. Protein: CASSLQGSTDTQYF.

In DNA, the CDR3 is TGTGCCAGCAGCTTGGAAGGGGCACAGGCAATTGATTACAATGAGCAGTTCTTC. This codes for CASSLEGAQAIDYNEQFF. The gene calls are TRBV5-8 and TRBJ2-1; D perhaps matches TRBD1 (5 bases). With 0 bases removed from V and 4 bases from J, the gap between germline ends came to 20 bases. CDR1 and CDR2 (germline): SGHTS, YDEGEE. This CDR3 region has 18 residues. The full variable domain, with the rest looked up from reference TRBV5-8 and TRBJ2-1, is EAGVTQSPTHLIKTRGQQATLRCSPISGHTSVYWYQQALGLGLQFLLWYDEGEERNRGNFPPRFSGRQFPNYSSELNVNALELEDSALYLCASSLEGAQAIDYNEQFFGPGTRLTVL.

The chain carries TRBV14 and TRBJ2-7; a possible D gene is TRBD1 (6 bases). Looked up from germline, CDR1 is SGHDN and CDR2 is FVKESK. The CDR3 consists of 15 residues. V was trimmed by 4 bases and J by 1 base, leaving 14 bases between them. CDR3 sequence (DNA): TGTGCCAGCAGCCCCCCAGGGGCCATGTCCTACGAGCAGTACTTC. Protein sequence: CASSPPGAMSYEQYF. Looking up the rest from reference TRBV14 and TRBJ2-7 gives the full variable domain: EAGVTQFPSHSVIEKGQTVTLRCDPISGHDNLYWYRRVMGKEIKFLLHFVKESKQDESGMPNNRFLAERTGGTYSTLKVQPAELEDSGVYFCASSPPGAMSYEQYFGPGTRLTVT.